This T cell receptor beta chain was recovered during a study of OX40 agonist ivuxolimab in advanced cancers. About the full investigation: The costimulatory receptor OX40 (CD134) was targeted by ivuxolimab, a fully human IgG2 agonistic monoclonal antibody. Intravenous ivuxolimab was administered to patients every 2 weeks at six dose levels: 0.01, 0.1, 0.3, 1.5, 3 and 10 mg/kg. Patients were allowed to have had prior anti-PD-1, anti-PD-L1 or anti-CTLA-4 therapy, and about 40% of the dose-escalation patients had been treated with checkpoint inhibitors. Three dose-escalation patients achieved partial responses, one with hepatocellular carcinoma and two with cutaneous melanoma. The monotherapy dose-escalation portion (N of about 50 patients) of the phase I ivuxolimab trial is reported in the paper. A male proportion of around 80% and a mean age of roughly 58 years, ranging from about 20 to 80, were recorded for the dose-escalation cohort. Peripheral TCRbeta sequencing aimed to test whether ivuxolimab altered TCR sequence diversity and caused clonal T-cell expansion. Among the approximately 50 dose-escalation patients, 19 had hepatocellular carcinoma, around 15 melanoma, 9 renal cell carcinoma and 9 head and neck cancer.

Findings and caveats that apply to the study as a whole: At doses of 0.1 to 3.0 mg/kg, clonal expansion of both CD4+ and CD8+ T cells in blood was seen between baseline and week 6. The antigen specificity of the clonally expanded peripheral T cells was not determined. In the 0.1-3.0 mg/kg groups, partial responders had among the lowest normalized peripheral clonal expansion, particularly in CD8+ T cells. Low levels of normalized T-cell clonal expansion were also seen in some patients who did not respond. After ivuxolimab, expanded clones were on average more numerous among CD8+ T cells than among CD4+ T cells.

For sequencing of the TCRbeta CDR3 region, genomic DNA was extracted from the sorted cells. The immunoSEQ Assay was used for sequencing of TCRbeta CDR3 regions. Drawn from immuneACCESS, this table holds only the in-frame rearrangements with V and J called that TCRdb kept. Clones are partly lost; checked studies trace under half to an unresolved V gene and leave the rest unexplained. For this sample there are more than 65,000 clones; 92% appear just once. Together, the top ten hold approximately 8% of the sample. In regard to this clone: What antigen it recognizes has not been identified. Base qualities are not recorded, but no much larger clone differs from it by a single base.

Patients with a history of autoimmune disease or receiving systemic immunosuppression were excluded from the trial. In every dose cohort, peripheral blood was drawn for TCR sequencing at baseline, cycle 4 day 1, and cycle 7 day 1. The samples were drawn from a first-in-human, open-label, multicenter phase I dose-escalation trial of ivuxolimab. Adults with locally advanced or metastatic head and neck squamous cell, hepatocellular, melanoma or renal cell carcinoma were enrolled in the trial. Before TCR sequencing, CD4+ T cells and CD8+ T cells from peripheral blood were sorted into separate populations. The germline V gene encodes CDR1 SQVTM and CDR2 ANQGSEA. Clipping removes 7 bases from V and 0 bases from J, with 14 as the unmatched junction base count. From the cysteine through the phenylalanine, the CDR3 covers 18 amino acids. CDR3 DNA is the only sequence kept; it has 54 bases, read in frame from the first base.

This specimen was CD4+ or CD8+ T cells sorted from blood, taken in a trial of the OX40 agonist ivuxolimab. This receptor was taken from an adult with an advanced solid tumor such as melanoma, head and neck, liver or kidney cancer. The chain is made from TRBV29-1 and TRBJ2-1; TRBD2 aligns with 11 central bases. The sequenced DNA: TGCAGCGCCATGGGGGCGACTAGCGGGGTTAGCTCCTACAATGAGCAGTTCTTC. Translated, it gives CSAMGATSGVSSYNEQFF.